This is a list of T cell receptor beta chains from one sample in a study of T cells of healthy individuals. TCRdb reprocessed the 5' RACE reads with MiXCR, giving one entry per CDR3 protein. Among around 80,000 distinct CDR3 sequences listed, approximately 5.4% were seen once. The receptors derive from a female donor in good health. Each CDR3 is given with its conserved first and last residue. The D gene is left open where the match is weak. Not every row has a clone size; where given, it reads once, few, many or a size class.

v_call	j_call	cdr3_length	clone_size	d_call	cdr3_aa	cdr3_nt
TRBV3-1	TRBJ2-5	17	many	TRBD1	CASSHIPGQGPKETQYF	TGTGCCAGCAGCCACATCCCGGGACAGGGTCCAAAAGAGACCCAGTACTTC
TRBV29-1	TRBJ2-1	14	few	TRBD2	CSVAGLAVYNEQFF	TGCAGCGTGGCGGGACTAGCGGTTTACAATGAGCAGTTCTTC
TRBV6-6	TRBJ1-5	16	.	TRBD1	CASSYSVGGGSQPQHF	TGTGCCAGCAGTTACTCAGTAGGAGGGGGCAGTCAGCCCCAGCATTTT
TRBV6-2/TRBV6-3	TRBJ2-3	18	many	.	CASTHTRGGAVITDTQYF	TGTGCCAGCACCCATACAAGGGGGGGCGCAGTTATCACAGATACGCAGTATTTT
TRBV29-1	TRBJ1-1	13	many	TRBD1	CSVGQGARAEAFF	TGCAGCGTTGGACAGGGGGCGAGGGCTGAAGCTTTCTTT
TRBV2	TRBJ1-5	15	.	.	CASRVRGAPNQPQHF	TGTGCCAGCAGGGTGAGGGGGGCCCCCAATCAGCCCCAGCATTTT
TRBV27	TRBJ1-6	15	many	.	CASSPQRGFGSPLHF	TGTGCCAGCAGTCCCCAGAGGGGGTTCGGCTCACCCCTCCACTTT
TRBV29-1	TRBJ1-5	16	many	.	CSVEGYREGSNQPQHF	TGCAGCGTTGAAGGTTACAGGGAAGGGAGCAATCAGCCCCAGCATTTT
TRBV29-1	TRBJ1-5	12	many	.	CSAGQSNQPQHF	TGCAGCGCAGGACAGTCGAATCAGCCCCAGCATTTT
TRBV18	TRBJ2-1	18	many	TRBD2	CASSQGPRSGRIDNEQFF	TGTGCCAGCTCACAAGGTCCAAGAAGCGGGAGGATCGACAATGAGCAGTTCTTC
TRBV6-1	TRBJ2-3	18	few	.	CASSEGSRGFPSTDTQYF	TGTGCCAGCAGTGAAGGTTCCAGGGGCTTCCCTAGCACAGATACGCAGTATTTT
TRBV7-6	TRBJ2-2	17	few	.	CASSYTGAGRNTGELFF	TGTGCCAGCAGTTACACCGGGGCCGGTCGGAACACCGGGGAGCTGTTTTTT
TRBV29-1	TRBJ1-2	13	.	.	CSVPIRGNYGYTF	TGCAGCGTTCCCATTCGGGGTAACTATGGCTACACCTTC
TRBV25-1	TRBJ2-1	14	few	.	CASSPRLIYNEQFF	TGTGCCAGCAGTCCTCGCCTAATATACAATGAGCAGTTCTTC
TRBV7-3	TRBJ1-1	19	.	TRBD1	CASSLTPVATGGPNTEAFF	TGTGCCAGCAGCTTAACCCCAGTTGCGACAGGGGGCCCGAACACTGAAGCTTTCTTT
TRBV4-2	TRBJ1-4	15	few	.	CASSQDRAANEKLFF	TGTGCCAGCAGCCAAGATCGGGCAGCTAATGAAAAACTGTTTTTT
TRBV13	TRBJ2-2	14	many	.	CASSLNSATGELFF	TGTGCCAGCAGCTTAAATTCAGCCACCGGGGAGCTGTTTTTT
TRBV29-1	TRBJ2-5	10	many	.	CSVEEITQYF	TGCAGCGTTGAAGAAATAACCCAGTACTTC
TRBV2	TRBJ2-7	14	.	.	CASTAVSTTYEQYF	TGTGCCAGCACCGCGGTATCCACTACCTACGAGCAGTACTTC
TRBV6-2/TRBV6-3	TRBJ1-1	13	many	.	CASSYSANTEAFF	TGTGCCAGCAGTTATTCAGCGAACACTGAAGCTTTCTTT